This TCR beta chain emerged from a study of CD8 T cells in ankylosing spondylitis. General study results and limits: Ankylosing spondylitis blood appeared to carry a characteristic TCR beta motif of 7 or 8 highly homologous variants. Some motif variants had been reported before (in reactive arthritis synovial fluid and blood). Researchers reportedly found disease-linked clones significantly enriched in matched ankylosing spondylitis synovial fluid. Relatively rare in peripheral blood, disease-linked clones were also CD8+.

As to this clonotype: Its antigen is not identified.

TCRdb processed the 5' RACE reads anew with MiXCR; each CDR3 protein has one entry. The table has around 770,000 distinct CDR3 sequences, around a fifth seen once. The trim removed 2 bases at V and 6 bases at J, leaving 4 bases unmatched. This CDR3 spans 14 amino acids. Germline CDR1 LGHDT, CDR2 YNNKEL (reference sequence). The chain carries TRBV3-1 and TRBJ2-1; 7 nucleotides align to TRBD1. The receptor was isolated from a male donor with ankylosing spondylitis. Source material: blood, either unsorted or a sorted T cell fraction (not recorded which). As DNA, the CDR3 is TGTGCCAGCAGCCAAAGACAGGGTACCAATGAGCAGTTCTTC. This gives the protein CASSQRQGTNEQFF.